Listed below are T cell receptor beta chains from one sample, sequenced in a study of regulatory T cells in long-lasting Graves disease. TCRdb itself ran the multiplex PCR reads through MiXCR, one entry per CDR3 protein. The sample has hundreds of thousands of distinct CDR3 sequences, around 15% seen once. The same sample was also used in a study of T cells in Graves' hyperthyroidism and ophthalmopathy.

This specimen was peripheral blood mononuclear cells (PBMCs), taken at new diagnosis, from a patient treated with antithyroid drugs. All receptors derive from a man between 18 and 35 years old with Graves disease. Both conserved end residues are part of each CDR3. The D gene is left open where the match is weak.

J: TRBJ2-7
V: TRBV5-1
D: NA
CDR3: CASSPGTVLSYEQYF

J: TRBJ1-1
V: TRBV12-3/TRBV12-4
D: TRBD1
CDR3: CASSRGQGTEAFF

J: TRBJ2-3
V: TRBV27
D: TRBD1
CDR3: CASSKRTGERSDTQYF

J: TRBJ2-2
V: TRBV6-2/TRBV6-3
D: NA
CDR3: CASSHDRANTGELFF

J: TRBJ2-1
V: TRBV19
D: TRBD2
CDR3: CASSILAGGPTDEQFF

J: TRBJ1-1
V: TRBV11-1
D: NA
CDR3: CASSVRSWNTEAFF

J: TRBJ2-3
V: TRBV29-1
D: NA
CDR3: CSVVASGFQGGSTDTQYF

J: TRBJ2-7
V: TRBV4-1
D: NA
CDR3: CASSQEGRNEQYF

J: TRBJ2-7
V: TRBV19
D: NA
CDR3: CASSIDQTPTSYEQYF

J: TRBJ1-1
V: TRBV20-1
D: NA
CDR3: CSAQSPRNTEAFF

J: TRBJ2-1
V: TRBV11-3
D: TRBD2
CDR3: CASSPRSSGSNEQFF

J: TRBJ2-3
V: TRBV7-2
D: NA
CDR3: CASTSGVSRTDTQYF

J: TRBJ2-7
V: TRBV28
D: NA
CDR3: CASSKQGLDYEQYF

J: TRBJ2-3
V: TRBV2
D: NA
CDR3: CASRPDRRNTDTQYF

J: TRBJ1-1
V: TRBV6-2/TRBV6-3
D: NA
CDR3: CASSYSREGWPRNTEAFF

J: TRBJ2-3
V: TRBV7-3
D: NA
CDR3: CASSQGGLSTDTQYF

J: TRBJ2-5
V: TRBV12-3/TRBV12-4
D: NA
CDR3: CASSLTPTQETQYF

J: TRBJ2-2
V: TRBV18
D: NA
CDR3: CASSQGLAGELFF

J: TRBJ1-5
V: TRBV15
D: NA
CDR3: CATSRDQQPQHF

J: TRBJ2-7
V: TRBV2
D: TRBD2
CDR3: CASGLSGGHEQYF

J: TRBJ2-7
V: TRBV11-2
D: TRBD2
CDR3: CASRGAGTYEQYF

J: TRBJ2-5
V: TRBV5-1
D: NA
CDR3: CASSLGLPRTETQYF

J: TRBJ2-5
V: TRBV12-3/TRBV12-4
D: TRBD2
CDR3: CASSPGGRAETQYF

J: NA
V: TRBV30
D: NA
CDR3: CAWEGGRETQYF

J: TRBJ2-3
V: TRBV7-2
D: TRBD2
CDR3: CASILGGRVSTDTQYF

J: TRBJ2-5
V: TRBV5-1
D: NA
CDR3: CASSSTSWGVGETQYF

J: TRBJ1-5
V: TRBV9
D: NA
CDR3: CASSVGGADNQPQHF

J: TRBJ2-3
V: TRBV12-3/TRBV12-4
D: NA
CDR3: CASSLRGDTDTQYF

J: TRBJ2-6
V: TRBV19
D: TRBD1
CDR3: CASSKTGGSGANVLTF

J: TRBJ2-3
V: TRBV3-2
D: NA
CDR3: CASSPNIEREERTDTQYF

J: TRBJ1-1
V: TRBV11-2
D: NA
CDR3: CASSPRGNTEAFF

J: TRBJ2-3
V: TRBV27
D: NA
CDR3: CASKFNAGNTQDTQYF

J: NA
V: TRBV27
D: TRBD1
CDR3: CASSLIQGSSNEQFF

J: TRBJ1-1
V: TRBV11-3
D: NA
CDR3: CASSQGGTTMNTEAFF

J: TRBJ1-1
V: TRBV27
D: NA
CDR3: CASSLSRGQLNTEAFF

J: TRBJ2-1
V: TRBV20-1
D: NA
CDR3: CSARVGRGNEQFF

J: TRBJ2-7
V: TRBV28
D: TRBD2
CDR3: CASIPWGGYEQYF

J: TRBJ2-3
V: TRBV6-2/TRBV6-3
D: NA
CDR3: CASSYSIHPDTQYF

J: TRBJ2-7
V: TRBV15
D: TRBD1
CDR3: CATSRGGQGGNEQYF

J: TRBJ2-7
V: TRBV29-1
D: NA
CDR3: CSVAGPVYKDTLYYEQYF

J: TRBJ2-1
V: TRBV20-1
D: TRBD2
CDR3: CSARLAGSRYEQFF

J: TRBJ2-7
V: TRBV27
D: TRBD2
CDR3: CASSLLRPSGSSYEQYF

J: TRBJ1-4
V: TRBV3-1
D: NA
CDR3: CASSQEGLKLFF

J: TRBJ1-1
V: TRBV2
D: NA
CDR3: CASSYREGTEAFF

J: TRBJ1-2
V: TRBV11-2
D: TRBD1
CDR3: CASSFRQGGGYTF

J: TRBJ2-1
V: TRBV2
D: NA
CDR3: CASTGQGRYNEQFF

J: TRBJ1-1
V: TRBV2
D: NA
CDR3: CASSGQVEAFF

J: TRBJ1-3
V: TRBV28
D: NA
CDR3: CASSPQDFGNTIYF